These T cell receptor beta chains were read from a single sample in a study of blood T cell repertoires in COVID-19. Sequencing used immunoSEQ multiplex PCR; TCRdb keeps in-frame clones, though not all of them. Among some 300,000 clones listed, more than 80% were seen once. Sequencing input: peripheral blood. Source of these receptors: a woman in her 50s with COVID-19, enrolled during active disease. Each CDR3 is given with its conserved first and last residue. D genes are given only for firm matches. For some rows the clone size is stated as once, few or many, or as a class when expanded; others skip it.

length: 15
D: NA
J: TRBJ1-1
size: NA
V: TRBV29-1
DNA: TGCAGCGTTGAAGATCCCGCAGGGGCGGGCACTGAAGCTTTCTTT
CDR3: CSVEDPAGAGTEAFF

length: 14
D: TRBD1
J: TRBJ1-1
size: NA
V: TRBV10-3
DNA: TGTGCCTCCAGGGACGGGACAGACTTCACTAAAGCTTTCTTT
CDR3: CASRDGTDFTKAFF

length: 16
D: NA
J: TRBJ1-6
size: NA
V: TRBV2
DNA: TGTGCCAGCAGTGAAGTCGGAGGGAGTTTTAATTCACCCCTCCACTTT
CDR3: CASSEVGGSFNSPLHF

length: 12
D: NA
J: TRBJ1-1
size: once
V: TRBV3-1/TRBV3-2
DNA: TGTGCCAGCAGCCAGGCACAGTATGAAGCTTTCTTT
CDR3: CASSQAQYEAFF

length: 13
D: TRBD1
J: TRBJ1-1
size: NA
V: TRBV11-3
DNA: TGTGCCAGCAGCTTAGGACAGGGGGGGGAAGCTTTCTTT
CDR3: CASSLGQGGEAFF

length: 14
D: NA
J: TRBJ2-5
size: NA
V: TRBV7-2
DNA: TGTGCCAGCAGCCTCAGCGGTCTGCAAGAGACCCAGTACTTC
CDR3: CASSLSGLQETQYF

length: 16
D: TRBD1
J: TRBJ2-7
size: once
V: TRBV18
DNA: TGTGCCAGCTCACCACCGGGACAGGGAAGAATCTACGAGCAGTACTTC
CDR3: CASSPPGQGRIYEQYF

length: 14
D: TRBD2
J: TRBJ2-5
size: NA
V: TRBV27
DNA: TGTGCCAGCAGTTTCGGGGGAGGGGTGGAGACCCAGTACTTC
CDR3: CASSFGGGVETQYF

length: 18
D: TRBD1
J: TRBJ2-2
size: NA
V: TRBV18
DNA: TGTGCCAGCTCACCTGACCTTAAGCGGACAGGGAACACCGGGGAGCTGTTTTTT
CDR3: CASSPDLKRTGNTGELFF

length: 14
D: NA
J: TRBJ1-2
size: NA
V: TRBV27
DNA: TGTGCCAGCAGTTTAACCCCAGGGTCGGATGGCTACACCTTC
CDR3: CASSLTPGSDGYTF

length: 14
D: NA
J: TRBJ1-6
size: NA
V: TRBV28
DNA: TGTGCCAGCAGCCCCGGACAGCTCAATTCACCCCTCCACTTT
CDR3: CASSPGQLNSPLHF

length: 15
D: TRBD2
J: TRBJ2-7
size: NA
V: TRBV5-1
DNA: TGCGCCAGCAGCCGGGAGGGACACCCAACCTACGAGCAGTACTTC
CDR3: CASSREGHPTYEQYF

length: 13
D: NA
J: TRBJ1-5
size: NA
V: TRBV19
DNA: TGTGCCAGTATGGACAGACTTAATCAGCCCCAGCATTTT
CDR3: CASMDRLNQPQHF

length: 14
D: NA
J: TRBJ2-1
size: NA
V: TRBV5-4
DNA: TGTGCCAGCAGCTTGTATGTATCCTACAATGAGCAGTTCTTC
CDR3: CASSLYVSYNEQFF

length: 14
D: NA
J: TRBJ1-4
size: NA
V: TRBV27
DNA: TGTGCCAGCAGCTGGCAGCGGTTTGACGAAAAACTGTTTTTT
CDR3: CASSWQRFDEKLFF

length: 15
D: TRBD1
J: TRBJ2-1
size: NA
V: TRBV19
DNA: TGTGCCAGTAGAACCGGGACAGGGGCCTACAATGAGCAGTTCTTC
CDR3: CASRTGTGAYNEQFF

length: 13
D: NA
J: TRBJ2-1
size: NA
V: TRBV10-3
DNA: TGTGCCATCAGTGAGATGAGCTACAATGAGCAGTTCTTC
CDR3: CAISEMSYNEQFF

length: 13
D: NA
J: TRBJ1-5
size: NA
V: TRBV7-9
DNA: TGTGCCAGCAGCTTAGCTGGAGATCAGCCCCAGCATTTT
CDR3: CASSLAGDQPQHF

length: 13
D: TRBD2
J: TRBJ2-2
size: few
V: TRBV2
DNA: TGTGCCAGCCGGGAGGCGGGGGCCGGGGAGCTGTTTTTT
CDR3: CASREAGAGELFF

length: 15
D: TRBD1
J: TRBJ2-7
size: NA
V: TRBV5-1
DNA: TGCGCCAGCAGCGTGGGACAGGGGCACTCCTACGAGCAGTACTTC
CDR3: CASSVGQGHSYEQYF

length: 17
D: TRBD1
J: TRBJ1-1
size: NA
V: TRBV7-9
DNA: TGTGCCAGCAGCTTAGTTGGGACAGGGCGGATGAACACTGAAGCTTTCTTT
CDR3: CASSLVGTGRMNTEAFF

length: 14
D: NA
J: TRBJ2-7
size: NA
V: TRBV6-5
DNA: TGTGCCAGCAGTAACCGGGACACCACCTACGAGCAGTACTTC
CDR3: CASSNRDTTYEQYF

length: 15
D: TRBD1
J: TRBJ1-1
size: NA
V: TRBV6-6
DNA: TGTGCCAGCAGTTACTCACGCCAGCAGGGGGGCGCGGCTTTCTTT
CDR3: CASSYSRQQGGAAFF

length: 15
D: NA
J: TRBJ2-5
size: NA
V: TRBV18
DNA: TGTGCCAGCTCACCGCCATCAGGGGTCCAAGAGACCCAGTACTTC
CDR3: CASSPPSGVQETQYF

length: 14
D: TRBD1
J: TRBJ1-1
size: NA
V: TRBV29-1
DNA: TGCAGCGTCGACAGGGCGGGGCTGAACACTGAAGCTTTCTTT
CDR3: CSVDRAGLNTEAFF

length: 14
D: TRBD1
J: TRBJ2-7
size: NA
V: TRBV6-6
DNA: TGTGCCAGCAGTGCCGGACAGGGGACCTACGAGCAGTACTTC
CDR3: CASSAGQGTYEQYF

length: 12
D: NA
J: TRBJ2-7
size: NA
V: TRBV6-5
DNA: TGTGCCAGCAGTCGAGGGGGCTACGAGCAGTACTTC
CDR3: CASSRGGYEQYF

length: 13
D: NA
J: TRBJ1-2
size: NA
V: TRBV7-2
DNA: TGTGCCAGCAGCTTAGTCGGCAGAGGGGGCTACACCTTC
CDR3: CASSLVGRGGYTF

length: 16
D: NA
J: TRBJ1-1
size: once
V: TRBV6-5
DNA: TGTGCCAGCAGTTTCCTTCCGACAGCTATGAACACTGAAGCTTTCTTT
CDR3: CASSFLPTAMNTEAFF

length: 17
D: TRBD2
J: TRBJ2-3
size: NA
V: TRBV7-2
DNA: TGTGCCAGCAGCCCGGGACTAGCGGGGGTGCGCACAGATACGCAGTATTTT
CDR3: CASSPGLAGVRTDTQYF

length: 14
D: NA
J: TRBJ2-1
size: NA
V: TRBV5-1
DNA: TGCGCCAGCAGCTTAAGCAGTGCTGGAGTGGAGCAGTTCTTC
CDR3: CASSLSSAGVEQFF

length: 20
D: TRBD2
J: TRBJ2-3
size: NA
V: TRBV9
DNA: TGTGCCAGCAGCGTCTCCGGGACTAGCGGGCACCTCGGCGGGGCAGATACGCAGTATTTT
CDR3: CASSVSGTSGHLGGADTQYF

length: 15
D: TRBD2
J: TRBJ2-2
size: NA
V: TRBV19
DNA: TGTGCCAGTAGGACAATTAGCGGGAGTACCGGGGAGCTGTTTTTT
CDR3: CASRTISGSTGELFF

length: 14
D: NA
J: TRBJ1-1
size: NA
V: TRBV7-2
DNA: TGTGCCAGCAGCTTAGTCCTGGAGCAGGGTGAAGCTTTCTTT
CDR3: CASSLVLEQGEAFF

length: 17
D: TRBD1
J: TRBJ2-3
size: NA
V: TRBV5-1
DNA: TGCGCCAGCAGCAGCTTCTCCGGGACAGGGCTTCTAGATACGCAGTATTTT
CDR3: CASSSFSGTGLLDTQYF

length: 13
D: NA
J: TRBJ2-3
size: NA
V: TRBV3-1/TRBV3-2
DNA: TGTGCCAGCAGCCAACCTCTCACAGATACGCAGTATTTT
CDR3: CASSQPLTDTQYF

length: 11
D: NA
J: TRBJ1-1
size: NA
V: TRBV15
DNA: TGTGCCACCGGCGGTGACACTGAAGCTTTCTTT
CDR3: CATGGDTEAFF

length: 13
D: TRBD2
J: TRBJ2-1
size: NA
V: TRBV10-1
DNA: TGCGCCAGCAGAGAGCGGGAGGTTTATGAGCAGTTCTTC
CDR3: CASREREVYEQFF

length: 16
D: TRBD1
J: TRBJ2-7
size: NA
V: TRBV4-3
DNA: TGCGCCAGCAGCCAAGAGCCGGGACAGGGACACTACGAGCAGTACTTC
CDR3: CASSQEPGQGHYEQYF

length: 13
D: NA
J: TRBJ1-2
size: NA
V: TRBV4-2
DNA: TGTGCCAGCAGCCAAGTGCAGGTGGATGGCTACACCTTC
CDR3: CASSQVQVDGYTF

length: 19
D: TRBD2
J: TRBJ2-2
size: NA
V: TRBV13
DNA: TGTGCCAGCAGCACTAGTTGGGTAGCGGGAACCCCGAACACCGGGGAGCTGTTTTTT
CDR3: CASSTSWVAGTPNTGELFF

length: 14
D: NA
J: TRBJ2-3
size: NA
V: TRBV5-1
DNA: TGCGCCAGCAGCCTGACCGGGAGCACAGATACGCAGTATTTT
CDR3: CASSLTGSTDTQYF

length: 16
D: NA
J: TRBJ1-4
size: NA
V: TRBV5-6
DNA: TGTGCCAGCAGCCTCAGGGGAGTGAGGACTAATGAAAAACTGTTTTTT
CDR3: CASSLRGVRTNEKLFF

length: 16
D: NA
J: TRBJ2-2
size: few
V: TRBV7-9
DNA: TGTGCCAGCAGCTTACCTACAGGTCGGAACACCGGGGAGCTGTTTTTT
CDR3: CASSLPTGRNTGELFF

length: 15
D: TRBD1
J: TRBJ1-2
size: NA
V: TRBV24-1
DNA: TGTGCCACCAGTGATTTATCGACAGGGGAATATGGCTACACCTTC
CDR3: CATSDLSTGEYGYTF

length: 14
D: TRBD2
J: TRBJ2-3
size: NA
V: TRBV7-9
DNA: TGTGCCATTGGCCGGACTAGACTTACGGATACGCAGTATTTT
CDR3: CAIGRTRLTDTQYF

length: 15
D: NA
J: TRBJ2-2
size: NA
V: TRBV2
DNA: TGTGCCAGCAGTGGAACAGGGCGAGACACCGGGGAGCTGTTTTTT
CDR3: CASSGTGRDTGELFF

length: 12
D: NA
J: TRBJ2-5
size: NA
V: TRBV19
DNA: TGTGCCAGTAGTTGGGACACAGAGACCCAGTACTTC
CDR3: CASSWDTETQYF

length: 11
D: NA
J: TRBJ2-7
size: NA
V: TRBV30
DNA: TGTGCCTGGAGTGGCGGCTACGAGCAGTACTTC
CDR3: CAWSGGYEQYF

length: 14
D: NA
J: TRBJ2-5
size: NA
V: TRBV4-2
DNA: TGTGCCAGCAGCCCCCCCGGGGAGGCAGAGACCCAGTACTTC
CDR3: CASSPPGEAETQYF

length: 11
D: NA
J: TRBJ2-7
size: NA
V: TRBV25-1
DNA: TGTGCCAGCGCCGGGAATTACGAGCAGTACTTC
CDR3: CASAGNYEQYF

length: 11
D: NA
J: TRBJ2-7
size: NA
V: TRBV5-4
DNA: TGTGCCAGCAGCGCGCAGAGGGAGCAGTACTTC
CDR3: CASSAQREQYF

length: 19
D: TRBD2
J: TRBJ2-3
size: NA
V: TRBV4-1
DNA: TGCGCCAGCAGCCAATCCAAAAGCCTGCTAGCGGGAGTTTCCGATACGCAGTATTTT
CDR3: CASSQSKSLLAGVSDTQYF

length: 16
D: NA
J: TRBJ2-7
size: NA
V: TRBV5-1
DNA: TGCGCCAGCAGCTTGGGGCACGAGAAGGGACTGGGCGAGCAGTACTTC
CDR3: CASSLGHEKGLGEQYF

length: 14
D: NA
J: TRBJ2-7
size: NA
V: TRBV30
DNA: TGTGCCTGGAGTTCAACAGGGACCTCCTACGAGCAGTACTTC
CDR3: CAWSSTGTSYEQYF

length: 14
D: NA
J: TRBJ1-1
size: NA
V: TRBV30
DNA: TGTGCACGAAGAGGGCTCGAAGAGGGAACTGAAGCTTTCTTT
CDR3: CARRGLEEGTEAFF

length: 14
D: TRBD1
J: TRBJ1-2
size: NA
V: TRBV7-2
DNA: TGTGCCAGCAGCTACCCACAGGGGGCGGTTGGCTACACCTTC
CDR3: CASSYPQGAVGYTF